Listed below are T cell receptor beta chains from one sample, sequenced in a study of CD8 T cells in ankylosing spondylitis. TCRdb independently ran MiXCR on the 5' RACE reads; one entry per CDR3 protein. The repertoire holds 350,000 to 550,000 distinct CDR3 sequences, 26% seen once, with 0.89% in the top ten. Sequencing was performed on blood, either unsorted or a sorted T cell fraction (not recorded which). The receptor set was obtained from a male donor with ankylosing spondylitis. Each CDR3 is given with its conserved first and last residue. D genes are given only for firm matches. For some rows the clone size is stated as once, few or many, or as a class when expanded; others skip it.

clone_size	v_call	d_call	j_call	cdr3_aa	cdr3_nt
NA	TRBV20-1	NA	TRBJ1-3	CSAKRGFSGNTIYF	TGCAGTGCTAAGAGGGGGTTCTCTGGAAACACCATATATTTT
NA	TRBV7-2	NA	TRBJ2-6	CASSLDGASNVLTF	TGTGCCAGCAGCTTGGACGGGGCGTCCAACGTCCTGACTTTC
NA	TRBV4-1	NA	TRBJ2-3	CASSQDSADADTQYF	TGCGCCAGCAGCCAAGATTCCGCAGATGCAGATACGCAGTATTTT
few	TRBV24-1	TRBD2	TRBJ2-1	CATDRGRYVWNEQFF	TGTGCCACCGACCGCGGGAGATACGTTTGGAATGAGCAGTTCTTC
many	TRBV15	NA	TRBJ2-1	CATGPPLSYNEQFF	TGTGCCACCGGACCCCCACTCTCCTACAATGAGCAGTTCTTC
few	TRBV15	NA	TRBJ2-3	CATSRETSEDTQYF	TGTGCCACCAGCAGAGAGACTAGTGAAGATACGCAGTATTTT
few	TRBV10-2	NA	TRBJ2-5	CASQRSVEETQYF	TGCGCCAGCCAAAGGAGCGTGGAGGAGACCCAGTACTTC
few	TRBV29-1	TRBD1	TRBJ2-3	CSVPTGVTDTQYF	TGCAGCGTCCCGACAGGGGTGACAGATACGCAGTATTTT
NA	TRBV29-1	NA	TRBJ2-5	CSVEGPSRETQYF	TGCAGCGTTGAGGGCCCATCACGAGAGACCCAGTACTTC
few	TRBV12-5	TRBD1	TRBJ2-3	CASGQGQGVTDTQYF	TGTGCTAGTGGTCAGGGACAGGGGGTCACAGATACGCAGTATTTT
NA	TRBV11-2	NA	TRBJ1-1	CASSLGPPRPTGTEAFF	TGTGCCAGCAGCTTAGGGCCCCCGCGGCCTACGGGCACTGAAGCTTTCTTT
NA	TRBV11-2	NA	TRBJ2-7	CASNPLRGGSYEQYF	TGTGCCAGCAACCCTTTAAGGGGGGGTTCCTACGAGCAGTACTTC
few	TRBV29-1	NA	TRBJ2-2	CSVSPGTRGTGELFF	TGCAGCGTCTCTCCCGGGACCCGAGGGACCGGGGAGCTGTTTTTT
NA	TRBV18	NA	TRBJ1-2	CASSPPGTVGYTF	TGTGCCAGCTCACCACCTGGGACGGTTGGCTACACCTTC
few	TRBV12-3/TRBV12-4	NA	TRBJ1-1	CASSALSGTEAFF	TGTGCCAGCAGTGCCCTTTCTGGCACTGAAGCTTTCTTT
few	TRBV24-1	TRBD2	TRBJ2-2	CATSDLGTSGRRLFF	TGTGCCACCAGTGATTTGGGGACTAGCGGGAGAAGGCTGTTTTTT
few	TRBV2	NA	TRBJ1-5	CASSDSRGANQPQHF	TGTGCCAGCAGTGATTCCAGGGGTGCAAATCAGCCCCAGCATTTT
NA	TRBV11-2	NA	TRBJ2-7	CASSLGGKGTYEQYF	TGTGCCAGCAGCTTGGGCGGGAAGGGTACCTACGAGCAGTACTTC
few	TRBV29-1	NA	TRBJ2-1	CSAGLGAGRVEQFF	TGCAGCGCTGGGCTGGGGGCGGGAAGGGTAGAGCAGTTCTTC
few	TRBV5-1	TRBD1	TRBJ2-3	CASSLKVRDRGLVDTQYF	TGCGCCAGCAGCTTAAAAGTCCGGGACAGGGGGCTTGTAGATACGCAGTATTTT